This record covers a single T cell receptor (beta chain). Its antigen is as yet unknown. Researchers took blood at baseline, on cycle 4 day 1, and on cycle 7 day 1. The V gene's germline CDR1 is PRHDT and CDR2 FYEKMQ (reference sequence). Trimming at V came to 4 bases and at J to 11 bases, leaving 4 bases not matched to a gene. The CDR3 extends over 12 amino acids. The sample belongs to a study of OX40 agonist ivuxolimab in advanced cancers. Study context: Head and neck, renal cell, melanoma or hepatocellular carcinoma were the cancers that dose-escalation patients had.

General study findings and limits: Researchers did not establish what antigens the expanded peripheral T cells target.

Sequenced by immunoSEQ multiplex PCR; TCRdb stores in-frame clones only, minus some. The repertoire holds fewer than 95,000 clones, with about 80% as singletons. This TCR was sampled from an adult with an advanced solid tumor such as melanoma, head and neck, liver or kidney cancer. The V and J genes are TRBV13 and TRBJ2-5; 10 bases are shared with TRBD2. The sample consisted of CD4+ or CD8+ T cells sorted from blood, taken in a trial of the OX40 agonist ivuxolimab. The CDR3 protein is CASSYGLAEQYF. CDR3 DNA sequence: TGTGCCAGCAGCTACGGACTAGCGGAGCAGTACTTC. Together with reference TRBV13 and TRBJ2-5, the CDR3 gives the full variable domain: AAGVIQSPRHLIKEKRETATLKCYPIPRHDTVYWYQQGPGQDPQFLISFYEKMQSDKGSIPDRFSAQQFSDYHSELNMSSLELGDSALYFCASSYGLAEQYFGPGTRLLVL.